This T cell receptor (beta chain) was sequenced for a study of CD8 T cells in Susac syndrome. The study, taken as a whole, reports: The CD4+ T cell repertoires in Susac syndrome did not show any clonal expansion.

Patients with Susac syndrome fulfilled recently defined diagnostic criteria for definite or probable disease. With random hexamers, about 0.5 to 1 ug RNA was reverse transcribed. The CDR3 of TCR beta was amplified by immunoSEQ multiplex PCR across 54 Vbeta and 13 Jbeta. TCRdb analysed the immunoSEQ multiplex PCR reads with MiXCR anew, one entry per CDR3 protein. The data contain under 200,000 distinct CDR3 sequences, 90% to 97% of them singletons. There are 15 residues in the CDR3. CDR1 and CDR2 (germline): LNHDA, SQIVND (reference sequence). With 3 bases removed from V and 7 bases from J, the gap between germline ends came to 13 bases. Note on this clonotype: Its antigen is still unknown.

Sequencing input: CD4+ T cells from PBMCs. The rearrangement links TRBV19 to TRBJ1-6, with no clear D. The TCR comes from a human donor with Susac syndrome. The CDR3 nucleotides read TGTGCCAGTAGTATTAGGTTTGCGGAAAATTCACCCCTCCACTTT. Its protein is CASSIRFAENSPLHF.